This T cell receptor (beta chain) was profiled in a study of cytomegalovirus exposure and HLA in healthy donors. Overall study results and limits: With high specificity and sensitivity, the classifier reportedly diagnosed cytomegalovirus status. 87-base-pair reads could not separate some V segments, including TRBV6-2 and TRBV6-3. Reports indicate that TCR beta sequences accurately predicted the HLA-A and HLA-B alleles of most subjects. Among donors in an Asian-associated ancestry cluster, a later analysis reportedly found fewer N-insertions than the approximately 670-donor mean.

Primers: 60 Vbeta forward and 13 Jbeta reverse. Using immunoSEQ multiplex PCR, the repertoire was profiled, and TCRdb retains in-frame clones only, with some absent. In the table there are around 120,000 clones, 75% to 85% of which are singletons. The CDR3 is 15 residues long. Trimming at V came to 5 bases and at J to 3 bases, leaving 8 bases not matched to a gene. Germline loops: CDR1 SGHAT, CDR2 FQDESV (reference sequence). Turning to this clone: Its antigen is undetermined.

The chain carries TRBV11-1 and TRBJ2-7; 9 bases agree with TRBD2. This sequence originates from a woman aged 40-49 years in good health and CMV-seropositive. The sample was PBMCs. CDR3 loop: CASSPRGSGGYEQYF. The CDR3 nucleotides read TGTGCCAGCAGCCCTCGGGGTAGCGGGGGCTACGAGCAGTACTTC.